The rows below give T cell receptor beta chains drawn from one sample of a study of shared T cell receptors in the human thymus. Repertoires were generated with immunoSEQ multiplex PCR, while TCRdb's copy carries only in-frame clones and drops some. The sample yields hundreds of thousands of clones, roughly 90% seen once. The sample also formed part of further work on human thymus T cells.

Material: thymocytes. Receptors were obtained from a boy younger than two with a congenital heart defect. The CDR3 runs from the conserved cysteine through the conserved F or W. D genes are given only for firm matches. The listing skips clone size in some rows; elsewhere it reads once, few, many or a size class.

>TRBV14|TRBJ2-2|TRBD1|-|19
TGTGCCAGCAGCCAAGAGGGTCCGGGACAGGGAGTGATCACCGGGGAGCTGTTTTTT
CASSQEGPGQGVITGELFF
>TRBV5-6|TRBJ2-7|-|-|15
TGTGCCAGCAGCTTGGTGGGCGGGATCTCCTACGAGCAGTACTTC
CASSLVGGISYEQYF
>TRBV6-5|TRBJ2-7|TRBD2|-|14
TGTGCCAGCAGTCGACTAGCGGACCCCTACGAGCAGTACTTC
CASSRLADPYEQYF
>TRBV19|TRBJ2-1|TRBD2|-|15
TGTGCCAGTAGTATACGAGGGAGGGCCTACAATGAGCAGTTCTTC
CASSIRGRAYNEQFF
>TRBV5-6|TRBJ1-2|-|-|15
TGTGCCAGCAGTTTAGATATGACAGCTAACTATGGCTACACCTTC
CASSLDMTANYGYTF
>TRBV11-3|TRBJ2-7|TRBD2|-|15
TGTGCCAGCAGCTTAGGACTAGCTGCGACCTACGAGCAGTACTTC
CASSLGLAATYEQYF
>TRBV30|TRBJ2-2|TRBD2|-|16
TGTGCCTGGAGTGTACGGACTAGCGGGAGCCCCGGGGAGCTGTTTTTT
CAWSVRTSGSPGELFF
>TRBV9|TRBJ1-3|TRBD1|-|16
TGTGCCAGCAGCGGAGGGGACAGCAACTCTGGAAACACCATATATTTT
CASSGGDSNSGNTIYF
>TRBV7-8|TRBJ2-3|TRBD2|-|18
TGTGCCAGCAGCTTATGGGGACTAGCGGGAGGGCCGACAGATACGCAGTATTTT
CASSLWGLAGGPTDTQYF
>TRBV6-4|TRBJ2-1|TRBD2|few|20
TGTGCCAGCAGTGCCACACCCCGAGCGGGAGGGAAGATTGTGTTAGGTGAGCAGTTCTTC
CASSATPRAGGKIVLGEQFF
>TRBV27|TRBJ1-1|-|-|14
TGTGCCAGCAGTTTCCAAACAGGGAACACTGAAGCTTTCTTT
CASSFQTGNTEAFF
>TRBV19|TRBJ1-1|TRBD1|-|23
TGTGCCAGTATCACAAACTCCCAAGCCCCCCCGCCCGGACAGGACAGAATGAACACTGAAGCTTTCTTT
CASITNSQAPPPGQDRMNTEAFF
>TRBV4-3|TRBJ1-2|-|-|14
TGCGCCAGCAGCCAAGGCGTGACTAACTATGGCTACACCTTC
CASSQGVTNYGYTF
>TRBV28|TRBJ1-2|-|-|16
TGTGCCAGCAGTTTAACCCCCAGGAGGAGGGGCTATGGCTACACCTTC
CASSLTPRRRGYGYTF
>TRBV19|TRBJ2-1|TRBD2|few|15
TGTGCCAGTAGTAATCGGGGGGGCTCCTACAATGAGCAGTTCTTC
CASSNRGGSYNEQFF
>TRBV5-1|TRBJ2-7|TRBD2|-|16
TGCGCCAGCAGCCCCGAAGCGGGAGGAAGGGAAGACGAGCAGTACTTC
CASSPEAGGREDEQYF
>TRBV21-1|TRBJ1-5|-|-|19
TGTGCCAGCAGCAAAGCGGAGGCTCCCCTGATGTTTAGCAATCAGCCCCAGCATTTT
CASSKAEAPLMFSNQPQHF
>TRBV19|TRBJ1-2|TRBD1|-|15
TGTGCCAGTAGTATAGATGACAGGGGGGACTATGGCTACACCTTC
CASSIDDRGDYGYTF
>TRBV14|TRBJ2-3|TRBD2|-|21
TGTGCCAGCAGCCAAGATCGTACTAGCGGGCGAGAAAGAACTAGCACAGATACGCAGTATTTT
CASSQDRTSGRERTSTDTQYF
>TRBV6-1|TRBJ1-5|TRBD1|-|14
TGTGCCAGCATGGAGGAGAACAGGGGGCAGCCCCAGCATTTT
CASMEENRGQPQHF
>TRBV27|TRBJ2-1|TRBD2|-|17
TGTGCCAGCAGTTCCTCAGGACGGGAGGGAACCTACAATGAGCAGTTCTTC
CASSSSGREGTYNEQFF
>TRBV27|TRBJ1-5|-|-|13
TGTGCCAAGGCGGGGGGCGTCGACCAGCCCCAGCATTTT
CAKAGGVDQPQHF
>TRBV7-2|TRBJ2-7|TRBD1|-|16
TGTGCCAGCAGCTCAGGGGGCGCGGGGTTGAACTTCGAGCAGTACTTC
CASSSGGAGLNFEQYF
>TRBV19|TRBJ1-4|-|many|11
TGTGCCAGCAGGGTGGGGGAAAAACTGTTTTTT
CASRVGEKLFF
>TRBV25-1|TRBJ2-1|-|-|12
TGTGCCAGCAGGAGGGTTCGGAATGAGCAGTTCTTC
CASRRVRNEQFF
>TRBV7-2|TRBJ1-5|TRBD1|-|17
TGTGCCAGCAGCATGGGACAGGGGTTTTTGGAAAATCAGCCCCAGCATTTT
CASSMGQGFLENQPQHF
>TRBV6-1|TRBJ2-7|TRBD1|-|16
TGTGCCAGCAGTGAAGCTTCACAGGGGTACCTCTACGAGCAGTACTTC
CASSEASQGYLYEQYF
>TRBV28|TRBJ1-5|TRBD1|-|15
TGTGCCAGCAGTTTATCCAGCAGGGGGAATCAGCCCCAGCATTTT
CASSLSSRGNQPQHF
>TRBV7-2|TRBJ2-5|TRBD2|-|14
TGTGCCAGCAGCTTAACTAGCGGACAAGAGACCCAGTACTTC
CASSLTSGQETQYF
>TRBV27|TRBJ2-7|TRBD1|-|19
TGTGCCAGCAGTTTATTTTCCCACTCAGGGGGCCGAGGTTCCTACGAGCAGTACTTC
CASSLFSHSGGRGSYEQYF
>TRBV11-3|TRBJ2-2|TRBD2|-|17
TGTGCCAGCAGCTTAGGGTCTTCGGGGGGGACCACCGGGGAGCTGTTTTTT
CASSLGSSGGTTGELFF
>TRBV11-2|TRBJ2-1|TRBD2|-|19
TGTGCCAGCAGCTTAGCCGCCCTAGCGGGAGGGATTCGCGACAATGAGCAGTTCTTC
CASSLAALAGGIRDNEQFF
>TRBV10-2|TRBJ1-1|-|once|17
TGCGCCAGCAGTGAGTCAGGGTCGGCGGGGTGGAACACTGAAGCTTTCTTT
CASSESGSAGWNTEAFF
>TRBV4-1|TRBJ2-5|TRBD1|once|15
TGCGCCAGCAGCCAAACGACAGGGGAAGAGGAGACCCAGTACTTC
CASSQTTGEEETQYF
>TRBV5-6|TRBJ2-4|-|-|18
TGTGCCAGCAGCTTGGCCGGGGGCAGGGGGATTCCCAAAAACATTCAGTACTTC
CASSLAGGRGIPKNIQYF
>TRBV10-3|TRBJ2-1|-|-|14
TGTGCCATCAGTGACGGGAAGGGCTACAATGAGCAGTTCTTC
CAISDGKGYNEQFF
>TRBV27|TRBJ2-1|-|-|16
TGTGCCAGCAGTTTAACCGGCAGGGGCTCCTACAATGAGCAGTTCTTC
CASSLTGRGSYNEQFF
>TRBV30|TRBJ2-5|TRBD1|-|14
TGTGCCTGGAGTCAAACAGGGGAGCCGGCGACCCAGTACTTC
CAWSQTGEPATQYF
>TRBV7-9|TRBJ1-1|-|-|15
TGTGCCAGCAGCCCCCCGGACAGCTGGAACACTGAAGCTTTCTTT
CASSPPDSWNTEAFF
>TRBV4-2|TRBJ2-3|TRBD2|-|16
TGTGCCAGCAAACCGGGACTAGCGGGAGAAACAGATACGCAGTATTTT
CASKPGLAGETDTQYF
>TRBV28|TRBJ2-1|TRBD2|-|16
TGTGCCTCCCGGAGGAGGGAGGGCCTTAATTCTAATGAGCAGTTCTTC
CASRRREGLNSNEQFF
>TRBV29-1|TRBJ1-2|-|-|12
TGCAGCGTTTGGGCCGGGGACTATGGCTACACCTTC
CSVWAGDYGYTF